In this sample, the clone carrying this T cell receptor beta chain turned up a few times. What it binds is not known. This record belongs to a study of type 1 regulatory T cells. At the level of the study: This in vitro CD4 product, T-allo10, is enriched for Tr1 cells and alloantigen-specific. General observations from the study: Tr1 cells had a more restricted TCR repertoire than non-Tr1 cells.

TCRdb ran MiXCR on the reads and lists one entry per CDR3 protein. Among about 42,000 distinct CDR3 sequences listed, more than 9% were seen once. V dropped 3 bases and J dropped 5 bases, with 13 bases sitting between them. Germline CDR1 reads SQVTM; CDR2 reads ANQGSEA. CDR3 length equals 13 residues. The receptor was derived from a human donor in good health. The rearrangement links TRBV29-1 to TRBJ2-5; D might be TRBD1 (6 bases). Sequenced material: cultured non-Tr1 T cells, either the whole culture or a sorted T cell fraction (not recorded which). Here the CDR3 reads CSVEGTGTETQYF. CDR3 in DNA: TGCAGCGTTGAGGGTACAGGGACCGAGACCCAGTACTTC.